The 5 T cell receptor beta chains presented below share a single source sample, sequenced in a study of shared clonotypes between healthy human individuals (dated by TCRdb to the early 2020s). CD8 naive samples consisted of CD45RO-negative cells that were positively selected for CCR7, yielding a CD45RA+CCR7+ population without TemRA cells. The library was made by the immunoSEQ multiplex PCR assay. Entries here come from immuneACCESS through TCRdb and include only in-frame sequences with V and J called. Some clones fail to appear in such tables; in the studies checked, an unresolved V gene covers under half of the shortfall, and the cause of the remainder is unknown. Recorded for this sample are about 2 million clones; approximately 95% of them occurred a single time. The ten largest clones capture under 1.5% of the sample. Sequenced input: naive CD8+ T cells sorted from blood. The sample's cell subset or site label, decoded: CD45RA+CCR7+. The receptors were gathered from a man aged 18 to 35 in good health.

This clone was seen just once. V is TRBV7-8 and J is TRBJ2-7, with no clear D. V gave up 7 bases and J gave up 4 bases, with 14 bases separating them. CDR3 length: 13 residues. The germline V gene has CDR1 SGHVS and CDR2 FQNEAQ. In DNA form, the CDR3 reads TGTGCCAGCATCTCCTTAAACGGTTACGAGCAGTACTTC. Translation: CASISLNGYEQYF.

The V and J genes are TRBV6-6 and TRBJ2-7; maybe TRBD2 (5 bases). The V end lost 0 bases, the J end lost 3 bases, and 12 bases lay between the germline ends. CDR1 and CDR2 from the germline V gene are MNHNY and SVGAGI (reference sequence). CDR3 length equals 15 residues. This chain's CDR3 is CASSYSSGRSYEQYF. DNA for the CDR3: TGTGCCAGCAGTTACTCGTCGGGGAGAAGCTACGAGCAGTACTTC.

CDR3 in amino acids: CAWSIGDVTFF. The CDR3 DNA is TGTGCCTGGAGTATAGGGGACGTCACGTTCTTC. The chain carries TRBV30 and TRBJ2-1; D possibly matches TRBD1 or TRBD2 (5 bases each). Germline V gene data show CDR1 as GTSNPN and CDR2 as SVGIG (reference sequence). The CDR3 consists of 11 residues. V lost 2 bases, J lost 15 bases, and 14 bases lay in between.

The chain has TRBV7-2 and TRBJ2-2, with TRBD2 matching over 14 bases. The ends lost 5 bases at V and 7 bases at J; junction bases unmatched: 6. The CDR3 contains 16 residues. Germline CDR1 is SGHTA and CDR2 is FQGNSA. As DNA, the CDR3 is TGTGCCAGCAGCATGGGACTAGCGGGAGCGGTCGGGGAGCTGTTTTTT. Protein product: CASSMGLAGAVGELFF. The full variable domain, its missing parts supplied by reference TRBV7-2 and TRBJ2-2, is GAGVSQSPSNKVTEKGKDVELRCDPISGHTALYWYRQSLGQGLEFLIYFQGNSAPDKSGLPSDRFSAERTGGSVSTLTIQRTQQEDSAVYLCASSMGLAGAVGELFFGEGSRLTVL.

The chain recombines TRBV2 with TRBJ2-7; tentatively, D is TRBD2 (7 bases). The germline CDR1 and CDR2 sequences are SNHLY and FYNNEI. The CDR3 length is 15 residues. The ends were cut back, 11 bases at V and 0 bases at J, with 20 bases in the middle. The CDR3 is CASRGGLIPSYEQYF. The CDR3 coding sequence is TGTGCCTCAAGGGGGGGGTTAATTCCCTCCTACGAGCAGTACTTC.